This T cell receptor beta chain was documented in a study of vaccination effects on CD4 cells after COVID-19. Study context: Expansion with viral peptide pools was applied to antigen-specific CD4+ T cells by the ViraFEST assay prior to sequencing. Study observations and caveats: Common cold coronaviruses were cross-recognized by only 1 of 255 vaccine-induced clones in healthy vaccinees.

A word on this clone: Its target is not known.

Isolation of CD4+ T cells took place after less than twelve days of culture. All participants had two doses of either the BNT162b2 or mRNA-1273 vaccine. The healthy vaccine recipients, who had no prior SARS-CoV-2 infection, showed negative nucleocapsid antibodies. Sequencing was performed with immunoSEQ multiplex PCR; in TCRdb, only in-frame clones are kept and a portion is missing. The data contain around 62,000 clones, 70% to 75% of them singletons. Germline V gene data show CDR1 as LNHNV and CDR2 as YYDKDF (reference sequence). CDR3 length equals 13 residues. The germline V and J ends were trimmed by 0 bases and 2 bases, with 2 bases remaining between them.

The TCR comes from a human donor who received a COVID-19 vaccine. This chain links TRBV15 with TRBJ1-3, with D unresolved. The input for sequencing was CD4+ T cells from PBMCs cultured without peptide, taken after COVID-19 vaccination. The CDR3 nucleotides are TGTGCCACCAGCAGAGAAACTGGAAACACCATATATTTT. Encoded protein: CATSRETGNTIYF. The entire variable domain, with the rest obtained from reference TRBV15 and TRBJ1-3, is as follows: DAMVIQNPRYQVTQFGKPVTLSCSQTLNHNVMYWYQQKSSQAPKLLFHYYDKDFNNEADTPDNFQSRRPNTSFCFLDIRSPGLGDTAMYLCATSRETGNTIYFGEGSWLTVV.